These T cell receptor beta chains were read from a single sample in a study of control samples from healthy donors and cancer patients. The assay was immunoSEQ multiplex PCR, and TCRdb's table has in-frame clones only and misses some. The table has about 120,000 clones, around 88% seen once. Sequencing used blood. The receptors derive from a man aged 35-49 years in good health. Each CDR3 is given without its conserved first and last residue. Each record gives: V gene, J gene, CDR3 protein.

V: TRBV27; J: TRBJ2-2; CDR3: ASSYESWGTGELF
V: TRBV6-5; J: TRBJ1-6; CDR3: ASSFSDRRNSPLH
V: TRBV2; J: TRBJ2-2; CDR3: ASRDRMTGELF
V: TRBV7-8; J: TRBJ1-3; CDR3: ASSSGQLNGNTIY
V: TRBV30; J: TRBJ2-3; CDR3: AWKGGDTQY
V: TRBV9; J: TRBJ2-6; CDR3: ASSPNTRTGSGANVLT
V: TRBV5-4; J: TRBJ2-5; CDR3: ASSLGSQETQY
V: TRBV5-1; J: TRBJ1-1; CDR3: ASSLDGGRTEAF
V: TRBV7-3; J: TRBJ2-3; CDR3: ASSQGLPRGDTQY
V: TRBV5-5; J: TRBJ1-6; CDR3: ASSLGNNSPLH
V: TRBV24-1; J: TRBJ2-1; CDR3: ATSDRPHNEQF
V: TRBV7-2; J: TRBJ2-2; CDR3: ASSLRAVGELF
V: TRBV6-6; J: TRBJ2-1; CDR3: ASSYGAYEQF
V: TRBV15; J: TRBJ1-2; CDR3: ATSRDVASTNYGYT
V: TRBV5-4; J: TRBJ2-3; CDR3: ASSKEGGGDTQY
V: TRBV5-1; J: TRBJ2-2; CDR3: ASSLAVGGTGELF
V: TRBV27; J: TRBJ1-6; CDR3: ASSPRSNSPLH
V: TRBV18; J: TRBJ1-2; CDR3: ASSLQDEVGYGYT
V: TRBV14; J: TRBJ1-1; CDR3: ASSQDWEQHTEAF
V: TRBV2; J: TRBJ1-5; CDR3: ASSEARTGYQPQH
V: TRBV5-1; J: TRBJ1-4; CDR3: ASSLTGSEKLF
V: TRBV7-6; J: TRBJ1-6; CDR3: ASSSPGPLGSTLH
V: TRBV5-1; J: TRBJ1-3; CDR3: ASSLQVLVGGSGNTIY
V: TRBV3-1/TRBV3-2; J: TRBJ2-6; CDR3: ASRAGVFSGANVLT
V: TRBV12-3/TRBV12-4; J: TRBJ1-1; CDR3: ASSFSGNTEAF
V: TRBV10-2; J: TRBJ2-2; CDR3: ASSDGRNLNTGELF
V: TRBV27; J: TRBJ2-7; CDR3: ASSANPRYEQY
V: TRBV9; J: TRBJ2-1; CDR3: ASSVEGTSYNEQF
V: TRBV20-1; J: TRBJ2-7; CDR3: SASSSGRTYEQY
V: TRBV3-1/TRBV3-2; J: TRBJ2-2; CDR3: ASSSGRGVTGELF
V: TRBV6-5; J: TRBJ1-6; CDR3: ASRRDSTASPLH
V: TRBV11-2; J: TRBJ1-4; CDR3: ASSLGEGAWSNEKLF
V: TRBV7-2; J: TRBJ1-1; CDR3: ASSSDRARTEAF
V: TRBV18; J: TRBJ1-4; CDR3: ASSAGIGEKLF
V: TRBV18; J: TRBJ1-6; CDR3: ASSPPGTSSYNSPLH